This TCR beta chain originates from a study of long-term antiretroviral therapy in people with HIV. Whole-study context: Earliest sampling preceded the 2015 immediate-ART recommendation by about a decade. Whole-study results and caveats: Viral resistance, ART adherence and therapy changes all lacked available data.

Points on this clone: Its antigen is unidentified.

Researchers ran immunoSEQ v3.0 at survey level. Target depth was roughly 35,000-50,000 T-cell genomes per sample. Only in-frame clones appear in the TCRdb table, and some are missing; sequencing was by immunoSEQ multiplex PCR. The data contain about 33,000 clones, approximately 97% of them singletons. The germline V gene encodes CDR1 SGHVS and CDR2 FQNEAQ. Trimming took off 2 bases at V and 1 base at J, with 12 bases between the two ends. This CDR3 is 15 amino acids long. This TCR came from a man aged 25 to 40 with HIV. The chain couples TRBV7-8 to TRBJ2-7; D is possibly TRBD1 (6 bases). The source was unsorted PBMCs, collected 6.9 years after starting antiretroviral therapy. The DNA for the CDR3 is TGTGCCAGCAGCTTAAACCAGGGGCCTTCCTACGAGCAGTACTTC. As protein: CASSLNQGPSYEQYF.